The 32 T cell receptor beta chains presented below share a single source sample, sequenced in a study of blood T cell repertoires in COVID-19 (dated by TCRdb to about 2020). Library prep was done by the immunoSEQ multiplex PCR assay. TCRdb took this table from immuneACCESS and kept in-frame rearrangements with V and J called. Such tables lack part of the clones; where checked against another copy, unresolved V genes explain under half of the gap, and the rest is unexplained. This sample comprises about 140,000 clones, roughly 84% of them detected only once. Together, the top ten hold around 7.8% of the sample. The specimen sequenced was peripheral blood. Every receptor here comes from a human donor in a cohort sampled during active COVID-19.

The CDR3 region has the DNA TGTGCCAGCAGCTTTAGACGTGACAGGCCCCACGAGCAGTACTTC. This codes for CASSFRRDRPHEQYF. V gene TRBV11-2 combines with J gene TRBJ2-7, with D perhaps TRBD1 (6 bases). V lost 3 bases and J lost 5, with 17 bases in between. The CDR3 is 15 residues long. Germline CDR1 SGHAT, CDR2 FQNNGV. Full variable domain (rest looked up from reference TRBV11-2 and TRBJ2-7): EAGVAQSPRYKIIEKRQSVAFWCNPISGHATLYWYQQILGQGPKLLIQFQNNGVVDDSQLPKDRFSAERLKGVDSTLKIQPAKLEDSAVYLCASSFRRDRPHEQYFGPGTRLTVT.

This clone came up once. The CDR3 loop is CASSHGTGRGKETQYF. In DNA form, the CDR3 reads TGCGCCAGCAGTCACGGGACAGGAAGAGGAAAAGAGACCCAGTACTTC. The chain is built from TRBV23-1 and TRBJ2-5; TRBD1 agrees at 8 bases. TRBV23-1 is filed as an ORF, its function uncertain. Unmatched junction bases numbered 9, after V lost 3 bases and J lost 3 bases. This CDR3 region has 16 residues.

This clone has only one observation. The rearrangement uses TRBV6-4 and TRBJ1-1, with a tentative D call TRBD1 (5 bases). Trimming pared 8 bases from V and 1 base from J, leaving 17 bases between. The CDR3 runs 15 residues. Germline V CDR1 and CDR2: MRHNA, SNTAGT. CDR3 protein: CASRPRQYRNTEAFF. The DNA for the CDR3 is TGTGCCAGCCGCCCCCGACAGTACCGGAACACTGAAGCTTTCTTT.

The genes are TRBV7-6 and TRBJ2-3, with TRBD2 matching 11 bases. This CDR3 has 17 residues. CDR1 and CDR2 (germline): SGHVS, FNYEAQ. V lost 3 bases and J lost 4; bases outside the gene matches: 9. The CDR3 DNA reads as TGTGCCAGCAGCTTTAGCGGGGGGGCCACGATATCAGATACGCAGTATTTT. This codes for CASSFSGGATISDTQYF.

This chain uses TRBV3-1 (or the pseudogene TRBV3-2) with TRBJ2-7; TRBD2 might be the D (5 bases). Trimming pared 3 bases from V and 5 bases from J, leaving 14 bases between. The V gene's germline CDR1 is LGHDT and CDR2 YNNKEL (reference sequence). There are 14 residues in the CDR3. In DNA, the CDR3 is TGTGCCAGCAGCCAGGCGAGGGCCTGGGACGAGCAGTACTTC. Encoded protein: CASSQARAWDEQYF.

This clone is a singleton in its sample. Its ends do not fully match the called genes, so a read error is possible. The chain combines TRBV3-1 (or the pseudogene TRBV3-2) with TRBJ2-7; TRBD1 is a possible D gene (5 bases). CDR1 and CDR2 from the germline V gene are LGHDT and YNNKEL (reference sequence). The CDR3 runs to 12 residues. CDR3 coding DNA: TGTGCCAGCAGTCAAAGTCAGGGTTTTATGAACTTC. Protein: CASSQSQGFMNF.

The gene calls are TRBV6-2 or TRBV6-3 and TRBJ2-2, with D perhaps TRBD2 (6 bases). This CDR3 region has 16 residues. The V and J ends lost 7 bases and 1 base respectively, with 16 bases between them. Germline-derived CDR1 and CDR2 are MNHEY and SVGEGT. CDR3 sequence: CASTPLTGGNTGELFF. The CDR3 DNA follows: TGTGCCAGCACCCCATTAACCGGGGGGAACACCGGGGAGCTGTTTTTT.

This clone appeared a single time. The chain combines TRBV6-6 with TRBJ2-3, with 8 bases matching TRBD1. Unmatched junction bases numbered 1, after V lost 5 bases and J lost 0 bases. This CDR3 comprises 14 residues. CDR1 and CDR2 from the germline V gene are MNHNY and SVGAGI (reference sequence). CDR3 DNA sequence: TGTGCCAGCAGTCGGACAGGGAGCACAGATACGCAGTATTTT. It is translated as CASSRTGSTDTQYF.

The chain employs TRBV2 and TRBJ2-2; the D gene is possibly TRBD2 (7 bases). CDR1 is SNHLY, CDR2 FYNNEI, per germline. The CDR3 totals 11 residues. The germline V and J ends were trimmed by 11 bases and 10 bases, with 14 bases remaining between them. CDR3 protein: CAGGASVELFF. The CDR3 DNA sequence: TGTGCCGGGGGGGCCAGCGTGGAGCTGTTTTTT.

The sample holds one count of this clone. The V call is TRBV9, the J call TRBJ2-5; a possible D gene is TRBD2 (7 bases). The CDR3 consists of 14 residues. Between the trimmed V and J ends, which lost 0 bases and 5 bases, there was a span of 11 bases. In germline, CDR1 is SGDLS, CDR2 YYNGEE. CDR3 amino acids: CASSVEGGRETQYF. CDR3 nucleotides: TGTGCCAGCAGCGTAGAGGGGGGGCGGGAGACCCAGTACTTC. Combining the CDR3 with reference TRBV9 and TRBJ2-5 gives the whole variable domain DSGVTQTPKHLITATGQRVTLRCSPRSGDLSVYWYQQSLDQGLQFLIQYYNGEERAKGNILERFSAQQFPDLHSELNLSSLELGDSALYFCASSVEGGRETQYFGPGTRLLVL.

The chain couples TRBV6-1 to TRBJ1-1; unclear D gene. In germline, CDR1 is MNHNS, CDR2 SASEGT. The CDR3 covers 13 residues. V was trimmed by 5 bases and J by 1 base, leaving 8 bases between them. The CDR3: CASSFNTNTEAFF. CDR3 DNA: TGTGCCAGCAGTTTTAACACGAACACTGAAGCTTTCTTT.

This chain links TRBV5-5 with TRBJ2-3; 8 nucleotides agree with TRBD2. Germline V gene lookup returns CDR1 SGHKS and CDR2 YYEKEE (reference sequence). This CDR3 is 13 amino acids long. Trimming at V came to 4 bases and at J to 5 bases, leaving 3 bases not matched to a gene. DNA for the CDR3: TGTGCCAGCAGCCTAGCGGGCCGAGATACGCAGTATTTT. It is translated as CASSLAGRDTQYF.

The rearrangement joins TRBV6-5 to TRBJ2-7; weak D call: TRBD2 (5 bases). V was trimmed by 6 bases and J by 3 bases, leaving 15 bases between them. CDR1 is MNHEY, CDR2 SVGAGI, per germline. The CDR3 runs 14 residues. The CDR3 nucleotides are TGTGCCAGCAGGGACCGGGGAGTAAGCTACGAGCAGTACTTC. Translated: CASRDRGVSYEQYF.

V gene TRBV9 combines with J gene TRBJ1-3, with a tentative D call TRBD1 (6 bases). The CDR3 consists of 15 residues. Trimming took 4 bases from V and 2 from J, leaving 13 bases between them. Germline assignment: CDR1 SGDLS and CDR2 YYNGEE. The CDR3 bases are TGTGCCAGCAGCCTATCAGGGGTAGCTGGAAACACCATATATTTT. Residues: CASSLSGVAGNTIYF.

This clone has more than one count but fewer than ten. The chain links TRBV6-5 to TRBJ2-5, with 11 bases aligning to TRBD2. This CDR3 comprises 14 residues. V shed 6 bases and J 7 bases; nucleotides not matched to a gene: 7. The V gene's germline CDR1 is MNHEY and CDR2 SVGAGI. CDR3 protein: CASSPIAGGTTQYF. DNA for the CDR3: TGTGCCAGCAGCCCAATAGCGGGGGGGACGACCCAGTACTTC.

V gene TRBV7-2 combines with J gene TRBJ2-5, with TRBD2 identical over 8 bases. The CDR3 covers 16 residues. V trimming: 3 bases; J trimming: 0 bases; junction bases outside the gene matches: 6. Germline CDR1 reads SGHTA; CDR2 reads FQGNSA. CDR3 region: CASSLTGGKYQETQYF. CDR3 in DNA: TGTGCCAGCAGCTTGACGGGGGGGAAGTACCAAGAGACCCAGTACTTC.

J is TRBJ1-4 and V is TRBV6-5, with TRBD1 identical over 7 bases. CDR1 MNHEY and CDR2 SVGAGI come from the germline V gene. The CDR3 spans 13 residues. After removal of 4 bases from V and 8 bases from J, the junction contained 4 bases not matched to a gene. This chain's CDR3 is CASSLGGDEKLFF. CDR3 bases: TGTGCCAGCAGTTTAGGGGGCGACGAAAAACTGTTTTTT.

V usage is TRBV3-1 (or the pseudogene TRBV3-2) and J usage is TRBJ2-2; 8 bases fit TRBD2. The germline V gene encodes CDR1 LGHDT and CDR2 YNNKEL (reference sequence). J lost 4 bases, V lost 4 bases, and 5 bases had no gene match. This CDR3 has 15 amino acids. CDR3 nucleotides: TGTGCCAGCAGCCTGGTCGGGACTAGCACCGGGGAGCTGTTTTTT. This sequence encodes CASSLVGTSTGELFF.

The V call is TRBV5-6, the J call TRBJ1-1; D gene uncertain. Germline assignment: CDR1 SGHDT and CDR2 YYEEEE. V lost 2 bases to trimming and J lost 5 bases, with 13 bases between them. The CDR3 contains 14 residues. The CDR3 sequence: CASSFRGGRTEAFF. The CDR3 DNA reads TGTGCCAGCAGCTTCCGGGGAGGGCGGACTGAAGCTTTCTTT.

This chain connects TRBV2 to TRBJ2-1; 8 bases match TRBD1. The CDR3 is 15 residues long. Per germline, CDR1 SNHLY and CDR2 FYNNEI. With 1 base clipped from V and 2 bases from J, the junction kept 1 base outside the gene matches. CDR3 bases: TGTGCCAGCAGTGAAGAACAGGGGGCCTACAATGAGCAGTTCTTC. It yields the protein CASSEEQGAYNEQFF.

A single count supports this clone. The DNA of the CDR3 is TGTGCCAGCAGCTTCGGCGGGGGGGCTCAGAATGAGCAGTTCTTC. This sequence encodes CASSFGGGAQNEQFF. J is TRBJ2-1 and V is TRBV11-3, with TRBD2 matching 9 bases. Germline loops: CDR1 SGHNT, CDR2 YENEEA. The CDR3 length is 15 residues. Trimming took 3 bases from V and 7 from J; bases not matched to a gene: 7. Variable domain in full (rest from reference TRBV11-3 and TRBJ2-1): EAGVVQSPRYKIIEKKQPVAFWCNPISGHNTLYWYLQNLGQGPELLIRYENEEAVDDSQLPKDRFSAERLKGVDSTLKIQPAELGDSAVYLCASSFGGGAQNEQFFGPGTRLTVL.

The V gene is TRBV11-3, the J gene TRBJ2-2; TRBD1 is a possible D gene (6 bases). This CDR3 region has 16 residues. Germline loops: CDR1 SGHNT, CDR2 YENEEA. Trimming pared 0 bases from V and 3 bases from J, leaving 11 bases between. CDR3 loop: CASSLDADRDTGELFF. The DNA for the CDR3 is TGTGCCAGCAGCTTAGATGCGGACAGAGACACCGGGGAGCTGTTTTTT.

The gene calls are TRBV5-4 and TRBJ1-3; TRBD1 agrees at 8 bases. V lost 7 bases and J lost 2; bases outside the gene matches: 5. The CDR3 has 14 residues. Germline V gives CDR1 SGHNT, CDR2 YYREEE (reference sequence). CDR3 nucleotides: TGTGCCAGCTCCGAACAGGGGGCTGGAAACACCATATATTTT. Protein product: CASSEQGAGNTIYF.

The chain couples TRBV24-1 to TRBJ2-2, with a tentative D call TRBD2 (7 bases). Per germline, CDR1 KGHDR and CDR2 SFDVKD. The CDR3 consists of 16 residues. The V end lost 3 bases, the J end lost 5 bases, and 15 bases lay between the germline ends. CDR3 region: CATSDPRGPQTGELFF. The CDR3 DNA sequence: TGTGCCACCAGTGATCCGCGGGGGCCCCAGACCGGGGAGCTGTTTTTT.

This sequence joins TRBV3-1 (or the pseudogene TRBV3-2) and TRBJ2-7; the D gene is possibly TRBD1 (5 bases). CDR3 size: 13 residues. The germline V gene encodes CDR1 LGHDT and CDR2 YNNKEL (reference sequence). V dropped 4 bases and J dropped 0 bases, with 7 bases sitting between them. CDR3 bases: TGTGCCAGCAGCCGACAGCTCTCCTACGAGCAGTACTTC. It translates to CASSRQLSYEQYF.

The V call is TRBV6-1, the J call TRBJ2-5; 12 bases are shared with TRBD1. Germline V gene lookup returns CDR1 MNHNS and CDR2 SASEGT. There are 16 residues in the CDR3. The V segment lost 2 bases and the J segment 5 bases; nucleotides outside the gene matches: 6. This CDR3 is CASSESGTGGSETQYF. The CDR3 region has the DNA TGTGCCAGCAGTGAATCCGGGACAGGGGGCTCGGAGACCCAGTACTTC.

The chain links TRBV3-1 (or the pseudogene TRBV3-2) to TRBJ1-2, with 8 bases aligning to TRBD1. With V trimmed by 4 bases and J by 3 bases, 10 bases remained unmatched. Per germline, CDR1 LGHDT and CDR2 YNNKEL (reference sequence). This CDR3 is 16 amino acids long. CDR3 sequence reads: CASSRKPGGKDYGYTF. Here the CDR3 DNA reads TGTGCCAGCAGCCGGAAGCCAGGGGGCAAGGACTATGGCTACACCTTC.

The CDR3 sequence is CASSQPLSTGGVGKLFF. As DNA, the CDR3 is TGCGCCAGCAGCCAGCCCCTTTCCACAGGGGGCGTAGGAAAACTGTTTTTT. The genes are TRBV4-1 and TRBJ1-4; 9 bases match TRBD1. Trimming removed 3 bases from V and 10 bases from J; junction bases left unmatched: 15. CDR1 is MGHRA and CDR2 is YSYEKL in the germline V gene. The length of the CDR3 is 17 residues.

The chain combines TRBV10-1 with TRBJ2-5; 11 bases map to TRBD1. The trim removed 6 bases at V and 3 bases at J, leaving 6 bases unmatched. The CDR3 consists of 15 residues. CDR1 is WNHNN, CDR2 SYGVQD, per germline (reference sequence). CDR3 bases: TGCGCCAGCAGGAGGGACAGGGGGGCCGAAGAGACCCAGTACTTC. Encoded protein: CASRRDRGAEETQYF.

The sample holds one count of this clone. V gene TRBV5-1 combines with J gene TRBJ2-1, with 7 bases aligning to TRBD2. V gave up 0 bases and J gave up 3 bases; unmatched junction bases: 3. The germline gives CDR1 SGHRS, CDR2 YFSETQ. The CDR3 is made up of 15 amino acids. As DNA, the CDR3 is TGCGCCAGCAGCTTGGTCGGCGGGAGCTACAATGAGCAGTTCTTC. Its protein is CASSLVGGSYNEQFF.

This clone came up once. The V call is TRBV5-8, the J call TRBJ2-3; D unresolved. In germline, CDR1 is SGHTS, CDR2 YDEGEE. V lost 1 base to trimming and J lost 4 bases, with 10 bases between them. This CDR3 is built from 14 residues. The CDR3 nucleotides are TGTGCCAGCAGCTTGAATGGCTTTCCAGATACGCAGTATTTT. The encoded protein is CASSLNGFPDTQYF. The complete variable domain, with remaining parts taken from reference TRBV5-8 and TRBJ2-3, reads EAGVTQSPTHLIKTRGQQATLRCSPISGHTSVYWYQQALGLGLQFLLWYDEGEERNRGNFPPRFSGRQFPNYSSELNVNALELEDSALYLCASSLNGFPDTQYFGPGTRLTVL.

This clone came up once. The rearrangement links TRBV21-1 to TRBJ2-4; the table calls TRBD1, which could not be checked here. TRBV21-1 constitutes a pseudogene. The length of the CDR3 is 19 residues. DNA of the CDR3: TGTGCCAGCAGCAAAGACCGCACGCCGACAGGGTGGGCCAAAAACATTCAGTACTTC. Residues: CASSKDRTPTGWAKNIQYF.